This T cell receptor (beta chain) appears in the sequencing data of a study of identifying expanded T cells in peripheral blood. The study's findings and limits: About 1.2 clones differed between technical replicates, versus about 15 and 19 over time.

Here immunoSEQ multiplex PCR was the method, and the copy in TCRdb shows in-frame clones only, minus some. The sample holds approximately 80,000 clones, 84% seen once. With respect to this clone: The antigen is not known.

Trimming left V 8 bases short and J 4 bases short, with 8 bases between. Germline V gene lookup returns CDR1 MNHNY and CDR2 SVGAGI (reference sequence). The CDR3 runs 11 residues. The source of this sequence is a person aged 18 to 75 in good health. The sequencing input was blood. V usage is TRBV6-6 and J usage is TRBJ2-5; the D is unclear. As DNA, the CDR3 is TGTGCCAGCGGCCCCCGAGAGACCCAGTACTTC. Protein sequence: CASGPRETQYF.